Presented here are 23 T cell receptor beta chains from one specimen sequenced in a study of T cell repertoires in cytomegalovirus infection. These TCRs' antigens remain unknown. TCRdb processed the reads anew with MiXCR; each CDR3 protein has one entry. The data contain 650,000 to 900,000 distinct CDR3 sequences, about 33% of them singletons. The input for sequencing was cultured CD8+ T cells from PBMCs, taken from culture after CMV antigen stimulation. The receptors shown here come from a human donor in good health (CMV status not recorded). Some clones in this sample may be carry-over from other donors' samples.

This clonotype was found many times. The chain combines TRBV7-8 with TRBJ2-3; D not resolved. CDR3 length equals 14 residues. Trimming removed 5 bases at V and 3 bases at J, with 12 bases between. The germline gives CDR1 SGHVS, CDR2 FQNEAQ. The CDR3 reads CASSPLEGTDTQYF. The CDR3 DNA sequence: TGTGCCAGCAGCCCTTTGGAAGGGACAGATACGCAGTATTTT.

This CDR3 is CASSLGGGKRKLFF. CDR3 sequence (DNA): TGTGCCAGCAGTTTGGGCGGGGGGAAAAGAAAACTGTTTTTT. The chain is built from TRBV27 and TRBJ1-4; TRBD1 might be the D (5 bases). The CDR3 is 14 amino acids. Germline V CDR1 and CDR2: MNHEY, SMNVEV (reference sequence). Trimming stripped 3 bases from V and 10 bases from J, with 15 bases between.

For the CDR3, the DNA is TGTGCCAGCAGTTTACTGGGAGAGGCTGAAGCTTTCTTT. Translation: CASSLLGEAEAFF. The V gene is TRBV27, the J gene TRBJ1-1; no reliable D call. The V gene's germline CDR1 is MNHEY and CDR2 SMNVEV (reference sequence). The CDR3 loop spans 13 amino acids. Trimming pared 2 bases from V and 6 bases from J, leaving 10 bases between.

This clonotype occurred a few times. The chain employs TRBV6-8 and TRBJ2-3; D uncertain. Looked up from germline, CDR1 is MNHGY and CDR2 is SAAAGT. V was pared by 0 bases and J by 4 bases, with 11 bases between. CDR3 length: 15 residues. In DNA form, the CDR3 reads TGTGCCAGCAGTTACTCGGTCCGGGCGGCAGATACGCAGTATTTT. It translates to CASSYSVRAADTQYF.

The DNA for the CDR3 is TGTGCCAGCAGGTTGCCAAGGCGGCAAGAGACCCAGTACTTC. Translation gives CASRLPRRQETQYF. This chain uses TRBV28 with TRBJ2-5; D remains ambiguous. V lost 6 bases, J lost 2 bases, and 13 bases lay in between. The CDR3 loop spans 14 amino acids. Germline lookup yields CDR1 MDHEN and CDR2 SYDVKM.

The V gene is TRBV15, the J gene TRBJ1-1, with 9 bases fitting TRBD1. CDR1 and CDR2 from the germline V gene are LNHNV and YYDKDF (reference sequence). CDR3 length: 15 residues. V shed 4 bases and J 3 bases; nucleotides not matched to a gene: 6. CDR3 coding DNA: TGTGCCACCAGCACGGACAGGGGAGGACACACTGAAGCTTTCTTT. Its protein product is CATSTDRGGHTEAFF.

This clonotype was seen a handful of times. The V gene is TRBV19, the J gene TRBJ2-3; 10 nucleotides agree with TRBD2. Germline CDR1 reads LNHDA; CDR2 reads SQIVND (reference sequence). J was trimmed by 0 bases and V by 10 bases; bases with no gene match: 10. This CDR3 has 16 residues. The CDR3 reads CATGTSAGWSTDTQYF. The CDR3 DNA reads TGTGCCACCGGGACTAGCGCAGGGTGGAGCACAGATACGCAGTATTTT.

Notes on this clonotype: A much larger clone differs by one base, so this may be a read error. This chain links TRBV7-2 with TRBJ2-3; D unclear. The CDR3 is 12 residues long. CDR1 SGHTA and CDR2 FQGNSA come from the germline V gene. V was trimmed by 2 bases and J by 4 bases, leaving 4 bases between them. The CDR3 region has the DNA TGTGCCAGCAGCTTACATGCAGATACGCAGTATTTT. Protein sequence: CASSLHADTQYF.

The chain combines TRBV20-1 with TRBJ2-1; 10 bases line up with TRBD2. Germline assignment: CDR1 DFQATT and CDR2 SNEGSKA (reference sequence). The J segment lost 9 bases and the V segment lost 5 bases, leaving 13 bases of the junction unmatched. This CDR3 comprises 15 residues. For the CDR3, the DNA is TGCAGTGCTCGCTCCCAGCGGGGGGGATTCAGTGAGCAGTTCTTC. It codes for CSARSQRGGFSEQFF.

This sequence joins TRBV11-2 and TRBJ2-1; D is perhaps TRBD1 or TRBD2 (5 bases each). This CDR3 has 15 amino acids. Per germline, CDR1 SGHAT and CDR2 FQNNGV. Trimming took off 1 base at V and 7 bases at J, with 14 bases between the two ends. CDR3 region: CASSLVRRGVNEQFF. The CDR3 DNA sequence: TGTGCCAGCAGCTTAGTTCGGAGAGGGGTTAATGAGCAGTTCTTC.

With regard to this clonotype: This could be a read error, since a much larger clone is one nucleotide away. The chain couples TRBV7-8 to TRBJ1-1; 8 bases match TRBD1. The CDR3 loop spans 14 amino acids. Germline loops: CDR1 SGHVS, CDR2 FQNEAQ. CDR3 nucleotide sequence: TGTGTCAGCAGCTTAGCCACAGGGGGCACTGAAGCTTTCTTT. This gives the protein CVSSLATGGTEAFF.

As regards this clonotype: Just one base apart from a much larger clone, this may be a read error. The chain carries TRBV28 and TRBJ2-1; 8 nucleotides line up with TRBD1. Germline-derived CDR1 and CDR2 are MDHEN and SYDVKM. The CDR3 length is 15 residues. In DNA, the CDR3 is TGTGCCAGCAGTTTTACCGGGACAGGAAACAATGAGCTGTTCTTC. It codes for CASSFTGTGNNELFF. Complete variable domain (other parts from reference TRBV28 and TRBJ2-1): DVKVTQSSRYLVKRTGEKVFLECVQDMDHENMFWYRQDPGLGLRLIYFSYDVKMKEKGDIPEGYSVSREKKERFSLILESASTNQTSMYLCASSFTGTGNNELFFGPGTRLTVL.

In this sample, this clonotype turned up a few times. The chain has TRBV20-1 and TRBJ1-2, with D hard to call. This CDR3 has 11 amino acids. Deletions cut 6 bases from V and 3 bases from J, with 8 bases between. The V gene's germline CDR1 is DFQATT and CDR2 SNEGSKA (reference sequence). Here the CDR3 DNA reads TGCAGTGCGGAAGCATACTATGGCTACACCTTC. Encoded protein: CSAEAYYGYTF.

The chain links TRBV29-1 to TRBJ2-2; D perhaps matches TRBD1 (6 bases). The CDR3 is made up of 17 amino acids. Germline lookup yields CDR1 SQVTM and CDR2 ANQGSEA. The V and J ends lost 0 bases and 0 bases respectively, with 14 bases between them. This chain's CDR3 is CSVEDPRTDTNTGELFF. In DNA form, the CDR3 reads TGCAGCGTTGAAGATCCCCGGACAGATACGAACACCGGGGAGCTGTTTTTT.

The chain links TRBV27 to TRBJ2-7, with TRBD1 matching over 8 bases. This CDR3 is built from 14 residues. The J segment lost 2 bases and the V segment lost 5 bases, leaving 5 bases of the junction unmatched. Germline V gene sequence: CDR1 MNHEY, CDR2 SMNVEV (reference sequence). This chain's CDR3 is CASSVTGDTYEQYF. The CDR3 region has the DNA TGTGCCAGCAGTGTGACAGGGGACACCTACGAGCAGTACTTC.

The rearrangement links TRBV7-6 to TRBJ2-5; D may match TRBD1 or TRBD2 (7 bases each). There are 14 residues in the CDR3. V was clipped by 8 bases and J by 2 bases, with 15 bases between them. Looked up from germline, CDR1 is SGHVS and CDR2 is FNYEAQ. CDR3 sequence reads: CASRGGGSQETQYF. In nucleotides, the CDR3 is TGTGCCAGCCGAGGGGGCGGGAGTCAAGAGACCCAGTACTTC. Based on the CDR3 plus reference TRBV7-6 and TRBJ2-5, the full variable domain is GAGVSQSPRYKVTKRGQDVALRCDPISGHVSLYWYRQALGQGPEFLTYFNYEAQQDKSGLPNDRFSAERPEGSISTLTIQRTEQRDSAMYRCASRGGGSQETQYFGPGTRLLVL.

As concerns this clonotype: A read error is possible here, since a much larger clone lies one base away. The V call is TRBV7-6, the J call TRBJ2-1, with TRBD2 matching over 11 bases. Looked up from germline, CDR1 is SGHVS and CDR2 is FNYEAQ. The CDR3 runs 17 residues. The CDR3 DNA is TGTACCAGCAGCAAAACCAGACTAGCGGGGAGAGACAATGAGCAGTTCTTC. It specifies CTSSKTRLAGRDNEQFF.

This sequence joins TRBV19 and TRBJ1-2; tentative D call: TRBD1 (5 bases). V gave up 1 base and J gave up 4 bases, with 19 bases separating them. This CDR3 spans 17 amino acids. Germline CDR1 reads LNHDA; CDR2 reads SQIVND (reference sequence). The CDR3 coding sequence is TGTGCCAGTAGTATAGCCGGGACTAAAAACCCTCCCTATGGCTACACCTTC. It encodes CASSIAGTKNPPYGYTF. The full variable domain, its missing parts supplied by reference TRBV19 and TRBJ1-2, is DGGITQSPKYLFRKEGQNVTLSCEQNLNHDAMYWYRQDPGQGLRLIYYSQIVNDFQKGDIAEGYSVSREKKESFPLTVTSAQKNPTAFYLCASSIAGTKNPPYGYTFGSGTRLTVV.

This clonotype came up a few times. The chain has TRBV6-2 or TRBV6-3 and TRBJ2-5, with TRBD1 matching 9 bases. The CDR3 has 17 residues. V lost 0 bases, J lost 0 bases, and 5 bases stayed unmatched. CDR1 and CDR2 (germline): MNHEY, SVGEGT. The CDR3 spells CASSYSGDRAYQETQYF. The CDR3 DNA sequence: TGTGCCAGCAGTTACTCAGGGGACAGGGCGTACCAAGAGACCCAGTACTTC.

This clonotype has just a few counts. V usage is TRBV7-9 and J usage is TRBJ1-2; D gene unclear. V was clipped by 5 bases and J by 0 bases, with 13 bases between them. Germline CDR1 SEHNR, CDR2 FQNEAQ (reference sequence). The CDR3 runs to 15 residues. The DNA of the CDR3 is TGTGCCAGCAGCCCTGCAAGTTCTGCTAACTATGGCTACACCTTC. Its protein product is CASSPASSANYGYTF. The full variable domain, with the rest looked up from reference TRBV7-9 and TRBJ1-2, is DTGVSQNPRHKITKRGQNVTFRCDPISEHNRLYWYRQTLGQGPEFLTYFQNEAQLEKSRLLSDRFSAERPKGSFSTLEIQRTEQGDSAMYLCASSPASSANYGYTFGSGTRLTVV.

This rearrangement joins TRBV7-9 to TRBJ2-7, with D hard to call. Germline CDR1 reads SEHNR; CDR2 reads FQNEAQ (reference sequence). The CDR3 sequence is 14 residues long. Between the trimmed V and J ends, which lost 1 base and 2 bases, there was a span of 9 bases. CDR3 DNA: TGTGCCAGCAGCTTAGTAACTATACCCTACGAGCAGTACGTC. It yields the protein CASSLVTIPYEQYV.

With regard to this clonotype: A clone one base away is much larger, so this may be a read error. J is TRBJ1-2 and V is TRBV10-3; 7 nucleotides line up with TRBD1. The CDR3 length is 15 residues. Germline V gives CDR1 ENHRY, CDR2 SYGVKD. With V trimmed by 8 bases and J by 3 bases, 12 bases remained unmatched. As DNA, the CDR3 is TGTGCCATCGACCAGGGGGTAAATCTCGACTATGGCTACACCTTC. The encoded protein is CAIDQGVNLDYGYTF.

Only a few counts were recorded for this clonotype. The chain couples TRBV27 to TRBJ2-2, with 7 bases lining up with TRBD2. After removal of 0 bases from V and 2 bases from J, the junction contained 9 bases not matched to a gene. This CDR3 is built from 18 residues. Looked up from germline, CDR1 is MNHEY and CDR2 is SMNVEV (reference sequence). CDR3: CASSLSYGLAANTGELFF. CDR3 DNA: TGTGCCAGCAGTTTATCGTATGGGCTAGCGGCCAACACCGGGGAGCTGTTTTTT.